This is a list of T cell receptor beta chains from one sample in a study of cytomegalovirus exposure and HLA in healthy donors. Assay used: immunoSEQ multiplex PCR; TCRdb lists only in-frame clones, some missing. The sample shows fewer than 350,000 clones, around 90% of them seen only once. Sample: PBMCs. The receptors originated from a woman in her late teens or twenties in good health and CMV-seronegative. CDR3s include the opening cysteine and the closing phenylalanine or tryptophan. D genes are given only for firm matches. The size of a clone is reported for some rows only, either as once, few or many, or as a class for expanded clones.

TRBV6-6,.,TRBD1,TRBJ2-6,TGTGCCAGCACCCCAAGGGGGCCTGGGGCCAACGTCCTGACTTTC,CASTPRGPGANVLTF
TRBV27,.,TRBD1,TRBJ1-2,TGTGCCAGCAGTGCACAGGGGGCGAGCTATGGCTACACCTTC,CASSAQGASYGYTF
TRBV7-9,.,TRBD2,TRBJ2-7,TGTGCCAGCAGCCCTGGTGGACTAGCGGGGGCTAGGGTAAACGAGCAGTACTTC,CASSPGGLAGARVNEQYF
TRBV7-2,.,TRBD1,TRBJ1-2,TGTGCCAGCAGCAGGGACAGCCCGCGTGCCAGGATGGGCTACACCTTC,CASSRDSPRARMGYTF
TRBV18,.,.,TRBJ1-5,TGTGCCAGCTCGCGGGGTTATAGCAATCAGCCCCAGCATTTT,CASSRGYSNQPQHF
TRBV6-6,.,TRBD1,TRBJ2-7,TGTGCCAGCAGTTTTGACAGGGGAGGAGGCGAGCAGTACTTC,CASSFDRGGGEQYF
TRBV9,.,.,TRBJ2-7,TGTGCCAGCAGCGTAACACAGGGAGAGAGCGAGCAGTACTTC,CASSVTQGESEQYF
TRBV11-2,.,.,TRBJ2-3,TGTGCCAGCAGCTTACCTGGCACAGATACGCAGTATTTT,CASSLPGTDTQYF
TRBV5-1,.,TRBD2,TRBJ2-1,TGCGCCAGCAGCGTGACTAGCGGGGGGGCCCTTATAAATGAGCAGTTCTTC,CASSVTSGGALINEQFF
TRBV19,.,.,TRBJ1-5,TGTGCCAGTAGTATAGTAAGGGGTCAGTCCCAGCATTTT,CASSIVRGQSQHF
TRBV5-1,.,TRBD1,TRBJ1-6,TGCGCCAGCAGCCCCGAGACAGGGATCTATAATTCACCCCTCCACTTT,CASSPETGIYNSPLHF
TRBV18,few,TRBD1,TRBJ1-1,TGTGCCAGCTTAGAGGGACAGCAGAACACTGAAGCTTTCTTT,CASLEGQQNTEAFF
TRBV11-3,.,TRBD1,TRBJ2-1,TGTGCCAGCAGCTCCGGGACAGGGGTCTACAATGAGCAGTTCTTC,CASSSGTGVYNEQFF
TRBV9,.,.,TRBJ1-1,TGTGCCAGCAGCCTCGGGGGAGGGGCTATGAACACTGAAGCTTTCTTT,CASSLGGGAMNTEAFF
TRBV11-1,.,TRBD2,TRBJ2-1,TGTGCCAGCAGCTTACAGCGGGGGGGGTTTAATGAGCAGTTCTTC,CASSLQRGGFNEQFF
TRBV9,.,TRBD1,TRBJ1-2,TGTGCCAGCAGCGCGACAGGGGGCGGCTACACCTTC,CASSATGGGYTF
TRBV5-1,.,TRBD2,TRBJ2-7,TGCGCCAGCAGCCATAGCGGGGGCCCGATTAACTCCTACGAGCAGTACTTC,CASSHSGGPINSYEQYF
TRBV7-6,.,TRBD2,TRBJ2-3,TGTGCCAGCAGCTTAAGTAGCGGGGGGGATACGCAGTATTTT,CASSLSSGGDTQYF
TRBV6-1,.,.,TRBJ1-6,TGTGCCAGCAGACCACAGGGAGCAGATAATTCACCCCTCCACTTT,CASRPQGADNSPLHF
TRBV5-1,.,.,TRBJ1-1,TGCGCCAGCAGCTTTGTCGGCACTGAAGCTTTCTTT,CASSFVGTEAFF
TRBV6-6,.,TRBD1,TRBJ1-2,TGTGCCACCGGATCCCGTCCGGGACAGGATAACTATGGCTACACCTTC,CATGSRPGQDNYGYTF
TRBV27,.,.,TRBJ2-1,TGTGCCAGTCAAGGGGCATCCCGCTCCGATGAGCAGTTCTTC,CASQGASRSDEQFF
TRBV4-2,.,TRBD1,TRBJ1-2,TGTGCCAGCAGCCAATTAACCACAGGGGGAAATGGCTACACCTTC,CASSQLTTGGNGYTF
TRBV2,.,.,TRBJ2-3,TGTGCCAGCAGTGTCTGGGGCGCGTCAGATACGCAGTATTTT,CASSVWGASDTQYF
TRBV14,.,TRBD1,TRBJ1-2,TGTGCCAGCAGCCAGTTGGACAGGATTAATGGCTACACCTTC,CASSQLDRINGYTF
TRBV6-5,.,TRBD2,TRBJ2-3,TGTGCCACCGAAGGGGCGGGAGTCACAGATACGCAGTATTTT,CATEGAGVTDTQYF
TRBV2,.,.,TRBJ1-1,TGTGCCAGCATCAGGTCCCCTCCTGAAGCTTTCTTT,CASIRSPPEAFF
TRBV29-1,.,TRBD1,TRBJ1-4,TGCAGCGTAGGACAGGGTGATGAAAAACTGTTTTTT,CSVGQGDEKLFF
TRBV4-1,.,TRBD1,TRBJ2-1,TGCGCCAGCAGCCCACAGGGGGCCTCCTACAATGAGCAGTTCTTC,CASSPQGASYNEQFF
TRBV25-1,.,TRBD2,TRBJ2-1,TGTGCCAGCACTAGCGGGGGCCTCTACAATGAGCAGTTCTTC,CASTSGGLYNEQFF
TRBV6-1,.,.,TRBJ2-5,TGTGCCAGCAGTGCCAGGAGGAGTGACCAGTACTTC,CASSARRSDQYF
TRBV5-1,.,.,TRBJ1-3,TGCGCCAGCAGCTTTACAGGGTTTGGAAACACCATATATTTT,CASSFTGFGNTIYF
TRBV10-1,.,.,TRBJ1-1,TGCGCCAGCAGTGTTAGCAGGGCGAACACTGAAGCTTTCTTT,CASSVSRANTEAFF
TRBV5-4,.,TRBD1,TRBJ2-7,TGTGCCAGCCGGGGGACAGGGGCCTACGAGCAGTACTTC,CASRGTGAYEQYF
TRBV29-1,.,TRBD1,TRBJ1-2,TGCAGCGTTGAAGATGTGGGCAGGGGGCGAGTTAACTATGGCTACACCTTC,CSVEDVGRGRVNYGYTF
TRBV6-5,.,.,TRBJ1-1,TGTGCCAGCAGTTACTCGATCCAGGGGCCCACTGAAGCTTTCTTT,CASSYSIQGPTEAFF